This TCR beta chain comes out of a study of blood T cell repertoires in COVID-19. Looking at the study overall: PBMCs, B-cell-depleted T cells, or T cells were the source of the cDNA or gDNA that made up the material.

This CDR3 has 16 amino acids. Trimming cost V 1 base and J 9 bases; bases outside gene matches: 10. CDR1 SGHNT and CDR2 YYREEE come from the germline V gene (reference sequence). As originally analysed: Amplification of reference gene primers provided the estimated nucleated cell counts. Here immunoSEQ multiplex PCR was the method, and the copy in TCRdb shows in-frame clones only, minus some. The DNA was the basis for D and trimming; V, J and clone size are from that table. The sample holds roughly 77,000 clones; roughly 85% are singletons and the top ten take under 6%. This TCR was recovered from a human donor in a cohort sampled during active COVID-19. Sequenced material: peripheral blood. The J gene is TRBJ2-1, the V gene TRBV5-4, with 10 bases lining up with TRBD2. CDR3 sequence reads: CASSLKTSGLSGEQFF. In DNA, the CDR3 is TGTGCCAGCAGCTTGAAGACTAGCGGGCTTTCGGGTGAGCAGTTCTTC.